This is a list of T cell receptor beta chains from one sample in a study of Tregs in tolerant kidney transplant recipients. Generated by immunoSEQ multiplex PCR, the TCRdb table keeps only in-frame clones and is missing some. The sample records roughly 250,000 clones, more than 65% being singletons. The sample consisted of CD4+ T cells from blood. All receptors derive from a human donor in good health. Each CDR3 is given with its conserved first and last residue. The D gene is left open where the match is weak. A clone size is listed for some rows: how often the clone was seen (once, few, many), or a class if it is expanded.

>TRBV29-1|14|NA|NA|TRBJ2-3
TGCAGCGTCGATCGGACATTCGGAGGGGATACGCAGTATTTT
CSVDRTFGGDTQYF
>TRBV11-2|15|many|TRBD1|TRBJ2-7
TGTGCCAGCAGCTTAGGGACAGGGCGCCCCTACGAGCAGTACTTC
CASSLGTGRPYEQYF
>TRBV4-1|16|NA|NA|TRBJ2-6
TGCGCCAGCAGCCAAGTATTTAGGGCTGGGGCCAACGTCCTGACTTTC
CASSQVFRAGANVLTF
>TRBV6-1|11|NA|NA|TRBJ1-3
TGTGCCAGCAGCCCGCACAGGACCATATATTTT
CASSPHRTIYF
>TRBV6-1|17|NA|NA|TRBJ1-2
TGTGCCAGCAGTGAGCCCCAGGCTCCGGGGATGCACTATGGCTACACCTTC
CASSEPQAPGMHYGYTF
>TRBV7-9|15|once|NA|TRBJ1-5
TGTGCCAGCAGCTTACAAGGTGGGCCTAATCAGCCCCAGCATTTT
CASSLQGGPNQPQHF
>TRBV27|12|few|TRBD2|TRBJ2-7
TGTGCCAGCAGTTTACCTGGGACTAGCGTGTACTTC
CASSLPGTSVYF
>TRBV5-1|12|NA|NA|TRBJ1-1
TGCGCCAGCAGCTTCAGGGAGAGTGAAGCTTTCTTT
CASSFRESEAFF
>TRBV18|15|NA|NA|TRBJ1-2
TGTGCCAGCTCACCTGGGCTACTACAGGAGGTCGGCTACACCTTC
CASSPGLLQEVGYTF
>TRBV9|15|NA|NA|TRBJ2-6
TGTGCCAGCAGCGTAGCGGGTGCCGGGGCCAACGTCCTGACTTTC
CASSVAGAGANVLTF
>TRBV7-2|17|few|NA|TRBJ2-4
TGTGCCAGCAGCTTAGATGCAGGGGGGATAGCCAAAAACATTCAGTACTTC
CASSLDAGGIAKNIQYF
>TRBV25-1|14|NA|NA|TRBJ2-4
TGTGCCACCGCTAAGGGGGGGGGCAAAAACATTCAGTACTTC
CATAKGGGKNIQYF
>TRBV5-1|16|NA|TRBD1|TRBJ2-1
TGCGCCAGCAGCACCCCGCCGGGGACAGCGTGGAATGAGCAGTTCTTC
CASSTPPGTAWNEQFF
>TRBV18|14|NA|TRBD1|TRBJ1-3
TGTGCCAGCTCAACCGGACAGGGTGGAAACACCATATATTTT
CASSTGQGGNTIYF
>TRBV10-3|14|once|NA|TRBJ1-5
TGTGCCATCAGTGAGTCTGGGGCGGAACAGCCCCAGCATTTT
CAISESGAEQPQHF
>TRBV19|15|NA|TRBD2|TRBJ2-3
TGTGCCAGTACTCACGCAGGTAGCGGGCGTGATACGCAGTATTTT
CASTHAGSGRDTQYF
>TRBV19|13|NA|NA|TRBJ1-2
TGTGCCAGTTCTCAGGCACCCTCCTATGGCTACACCTTC
CASSQAPSYGYTF
>TRBV9|13|NA|NA|TRBJ1-1
TGTGCCAGCAGCGTAGATTCGAACACTGAAGCTTTCTTT
CASSVDSNTEAFF
>TRBV4-1|12|NA|NA|TRBJ2-7
TGTGCCAGCAGCCAAGACTCCTACGAGCAGTACTTC
CASSQDSYEQYF
>TRBV19|17|NA|NA|TRBJ1-1
TGTGCCAGTAGTATATCGATACAGGCGGTCATGAACACTGAAGCTTTCTTT
CASSISIQAVMNTEAFF
>TRBV7-8|15|NA|NA|TRBJ1-1
TGTGCCAGCAGCTTCCCAAATGGGGGCGGCACTGAAGCTTTCTTT
CASSFPNGGGTEAFF
>TRBV7-2|17|NA|TRBD2|TRBJ2-2
TGTGCCAGCAGCTTAGGCCTAGCGGGAGGAAGCACCGGGGAGCTGTTTTTT
CASSLGLAGGSTGELFF
>TRBV11-2|16|once|TRBD2|TRBJ2-5
TGTGCCAGCAGCTTAGAGTACCGGGGAGGGGTGGAGACCCAGTACTTC
CASSLEYRGGVETQYF
>TRBV2|12|NA|NA|TRBJ2-7
TGTGCCAGCGCCGGGGACTTCTACGAGCAGTACTTC
CASAGDFYEQYF
>TRBV1|18|NA|NA|TRBJ2-1
TGCACCAGCAGCCAAGATAGCCCTTCGGGGAGTCCCTTAGATGAGCAGTTCTTC
CTSSQDSPSGSPLDEQFF
>TRBV11-2|16|NA|NA|TRBJ2-5
TGTGCCAGCAGCTTAGGGGTGGGGGCCCTTACGGGGACCCAGTACTTC
CASSLGVGALTGTQYF
>TRBV15|17|NA|NA|TRBJ1-5
TGTGCCACCAGCACTACCCCCGGCCAAGGATTCAATCAGCCCCAGCATTTT
CATSTTPGQGFNQPQHF
>TRBV6-5|14|NA|TRBD1|TRBJ2-5
TGTGCCAGCAGTGTTGACAGGGGCGAAGAGACCCAGTACTTC
CASSVDRGEETQYF
>TRBV10-3|15|few|TRBD1|TRBJ1-6
TGTGCCATCAGTGAAGGACAGGGTTCGAATTCACCCCTCCACTTT
CAISEGQGSNSPLHF
>TRBV25-1|15|NA|NA|TRBJ1-5
TGTGCCAGCACCCAACCCACGGAGGGGAATCAGCCCCAGCATTTT
CASTQPTEGNQPQHF
>TRBV4-1|18|NA|NA|TRBJ2-3
TGCGCCAGCAGCCAAGGGAAGACATCCATTCCTTCCACAGATACGCAGTATTTT
CASSQGKTSIPSTDTQYF
>TRBV18|17|NA|TRBD1|TRBJ2-1
TGTGCCAGCTCAAATCATGCCGGGACAGGGGCCTACAATGAGCAGTTCTTC
CASSNHAGTGAYNEQFF
>TRBV4-1|15|NA|NA|TRBJ2-4
TGCGCCAGCAGCCAAGATCGGGGAACCAAAAACATTCAGTACTTC
CASSQDRGTKNIQYF
>TRBV4-2|16|NA|TRBD1|TRBJ1-6
TGTGCCAGCAGCCTCGCAACGACAGGGGGTGGTTCACCCCTCCACTTT
CASSLATTGGGSPLHF
>TRBV7-8|16|NA|TRBD2|TRBJ2-1
TGTGCCAGCAGCTTAGAGGTAGCGGGGGGCTACAATGAGCAGTTCTTC
CASSLEVAGGYNEQFF
>TRBV6-5|12|NA|NA|TRBJ2-2
TGTGCCAGCAGTTACAGGGCTGGGGAGCTGTTTTTT
CASSYRAGELFF
>TRBV6-5|16|NA|NA|TRBJ1-6
TGTGCCAGCAGTTCGTCGATTTTCGAGGGTCCGTCACCCCTCCACTTT
CASSSSIFEGPSPLHF
>TRBV5-4|15|NA|NA|TRBJ2-5
TGTGCCAGCAGCTCGGCACGGACCGAGGCTCGCACCCAGTACTTC
CASSSARTEARTQYF
>TRBV6-5|14|NA|NA|TRBJ1-2
TGTGCCAGCAGTTATTCAGGGAGGGACTATGGCTACACCTTC
CASSYSGRDYGYTF
>TRBV6-1|14|once|NA|TRBJ2-7
TGTGCCAGCAGTGAAGGTTTTTGGGGGAACGAGCAGTACTTC
CASSEGFWGNEQYF
>TRBV30|14|NA|NA|TRBJ1-1
TGTGCCTGGAGTGTAGGTCAGGTCACAATGGGAGCTTTCTTT
CAWSVGQVTMGAFF
>TRBV5-1|14|NA|NA|TRBJ2-5
TGCGCCAGCAGCCCGGGGACGTTGGGAGAGACCCAGTACTTC
CASSPGTLGETQYF
>TRBV5-6|15|once|TRBD2|TRBJ2-3
TGTGCCAGCACTAAGAGGACTAGCGGCACAGATACGCAGTATTTT
CASTKRTSGTDTQYF
>TRBV25-1|16|NA|TRBD1|TRBJ2-1
TGTGCCAGCAGTGATGGGGGACAGGGAGACTACAATGAGCAGTTCTTC
CASSDGGQGDYNEQFF
>TRBV5-1|15|NA|TRBD1|TRBJ1-2
TGCGCCAGCAGCATGGGACAGGGGAGGCGAGATGGCTACACCTTC
CASSMGQGRRDGYTF
>TRBV2|14|few|TRBD1|TRBJ2-7
TGTGCCAGCAGGGAGACAGGGCCCACCTACGAGCAGTACTTC
CASRETGPTYEQYF
>TRBV29-1|12|NA|NA|TRBJ1-1
TGCAGCGTTGTAGGTGGGAACACTGAAGCTTTCTTT
CSVVGGNTEAFF
>TRBV5-1|13|NA|NA|TRBJ2-5
TGCGCCAGCAGCCGGGATACAAAAGAGACCCAGTACTTC
CASSRDTKETQYF